These T cell receptor beta chains were read from a single sample in a study of T cells in Graves' hyperthyroidism and ophthalmopathy. Each CDR3 protein gets one entry after TCRdb re-called the multiplex PCR reads with MiXCR. The sample yields about 410,000 distinct CDR3 sequences, approximately 15% seen once. Sequencing was carried out using blood. Receptors originate from a man aged 18 to 29 with Graves' ophthalmopathy. The CDR3 runs from the conserved cysteine through the conserved F or W. A D gene is named only where the DNA matches it firmly. Only some rows state a clone size, as once, few, many or a class for expanded clones.

abundance,d_gene,v_gene,j_gene,CDR3aa,CDR3nt
-,-,TRBV6-1,TRBJ1-5,CASSEQVLGGNQPQHF,TGTGCCAGCAGTGAACAGGTACTAGGGGGCAATCAGCCCCAGCATTTT
many,TRBD1,TRBV5-1,TRBJ1-1,CASSLEAQGGTEAFF,TGCGCCAGCAGCTTGGAAGCCCAGGGGGGCACTGAAGCTTTCTTT
medium-sized,TRBD1,TRBV12-3/TRBV12-4,TRBJ1-2,CASSPQPTGKVGYTF,TGTGCCAGCAGTCCCCAACCGACAGGGAAGGTTGGCTACACCTTC
many,-,TRBV6-1,TRBJ2-7,CASRTASYEQYF,TGTGCCAGCAGAACAGCAAGTTACGAGCAGTACTTC
-,-,TRBV6-2/TRBV6-3,TRBJ2-7,CASSYSSPHYEQYF,TGTGCCAGCAGTTACTCGAGTCCTCATTACGAGCAGTACTTC
many,-,TRBV7-9,TRBJ2-3,CASSPTSWTDTQYF,TGTGCCAGCAGCCCGACGTCATGGACAGATACGCAGTATTTT
many,TRBD1,TRBV7-2,TRBJ2-7,CASSNPGGSYEQYF,TGTGCCAGCAGCAACCCAGGGGGCTCCTACGAGCAGTACTTC
many,-,TRBV20-1,TRBJ1-2,CSATPRTEMYYGYTF,TGCAGTGCTACACCCCGGACAGAAATGTACTATGGCTACACCTTC
many,TRBD2,TRBV20-1,TRBJ2-5,CSARSERGGGETQYF,TGCAGTGCTAGGTCGGAGCGGGGGGGGGGAGAGACCCAGTACTTC
-,-,TRBV9,TRBJ2-3,CASSVEGDFTDTQYF,TGTGCCAGCAGCGTAGAAGGCGACTTCACAGATACGCAGTATTTT
many,TRBD1,TRBV7-8,TRBJ2-3,CASSSNLDRVGTDTQYF,TGTGCCAGCAGCTCAAACCTGGACAGGGTGGGCACAGATACGCAGTATTTT
many,-,TRBV5-1,TRBJ2-7,CASKEGDSYEQYF,TGCGCCAGCAAGGAAGGGGACTCCTACGAGCAGTACTTC
few,-,TRBV5-4,TRBJ1-6,CASKGSYNSPLHF,TGTGCCAGCAAGGGCTCCTATAATTCACCCCTCCACTTT
-,TRBD1,TRBV6-1,TRBJ2-1,CASRSGTGVHEQFF,TGTGCCAGCAGGTCCGGGACAGGGGTTCACGAGCAGTTCTTC
many,-,TRBV15,TRBJ2-7,CATSREALYEQYF,TGTGCCACCAGCAGAGAGGCCCTCTACGAGCAGTACTTC
many,TRBD2,TRBV5-1,TRBJ2-1,CASSSRGGLNEQFF,TGCGCCAGCAGCTCCCGGGGGGGTTTAAATGAGCAGTTCTTC
few,-,TRBV20-1,TRBJ1-6,CSARDRASPLHF,TGCAGTGCTAGAGATAGGGCTTCACCCCTCCACTTT
many,-,TRBV5-1,TRBJ1-2,CASSLAPGMIGRYGYTF,TGCGCCAGCAGCTTGGCACCCGGAATGATCGGTCGTTATGGCTACACCTTC
-,-,TRBV10-3,TRBJ2-3,CAIRDSASTDTQYF,TGTGCCATCAGGGACAGCGCTAGCACAGATACGCAGTATTTT
many,TRBD2,TRBV10-1,TRBJ2-3,CASSESVAGNTDTQYF,TGCGCCAGCAGTGAGTCCGTAGCGGGGAACACAGATACGCAGTATTTT
few,TRBD2,TRBV2,TRBJ2-5,CASSEGYSGAEETQYF,TGTGCCAGCAGTGAGGGATATAGCGGGGCTGAAGAGACCCAGTACTTC
-,-,TRBV30,TRBJ1-1,CAWTRQGEGTEAFF,TGTGCCTGGACCCGCCAAGGGGAGGGGACTGAAGCTTTCTTT
-,TRBD1,TRBV27,TRBJ2-1,CASSFFPLRDRGVDEQFF,TGTGCCAGCAGTTTCTTCCCCCTCCGGGACAGGGGGGTCGATGAGCAGTTCTTC
many,TRBD1,TRBV28,TRBJ2-7,CASRPEGKGAYEQYF,TGTGCCAGCCGACCCGAGGGGAAGGGGGCTTACGAGCAGTACTTC
-,TRBD1,TRBV11-2,TRBJ2-1,CASSSRQGAGGEQFF,TGTGCCAGCAGCTCCCGACAGGGGGCAGGCGGTGAGCAGTTCTTC
many,-,TRBV7-9,TRBJ2-7,CASSGRLGYEQYF,TGTGCCAGCAGCGGGCGACTGGGTTACGAGCAGTACTTC
few,-,TRBV24-1,TRBJ2-3,CATLGGDTQYF,TGTGCCACCCTCGGGGGAGATACGCAGTATTTT
-,TRBD2,TRBV7-3,TRBJ2-2,CASSLRGTKNTGELFF,TGTGCCAGCAGCTTAAGAGGGACTAAGAACACCGGGGAGCTGTTTTTT
many,TRBD2,TRBV20-1,TRBJ2-7,CSADSGREIYEQYF,TGCAGTGCTGATAGCGGGAGAGAAATTTACGAGCAGTACTTC
few,-,TRBV29-1,TRBJ2-4,CSVHHRQGGIQYF,TGCAGCGTTCACCACCGACAGGGAGGAATTCAGTACTTC
many,-,TRBV7-9,TRBJ1-5,CASSSPGQSSNQPQHF,TGTGCCAGCAGCTCTCCCGGACAGTCTAGCAATCAGCCCCAGCATTTT
many,-,TRBV12-3/TRBV12-4,TRBJ2-5,CASSTGRMTQYF,TGTGCCAGCAGTACCGGACGGATGACCCAGTACTTC
many,-,TRBV5-5,TRBJ1-1,CASSSVGQAGTEAFF,TGTGCCAGCAGCTCAGTGGGGCAGGCAGGCACTGAAGCTTTCTTT
-,-,TRBV15,TRBJ2-2,CATSKWGEGGELFF,TGTGCCACCAGCAAGTGGGGGGAAGGCGGGGAGCTGTTTTTT
-,-,TRBV7-9,TRBJ2-1,CASSETMRIPTDEQFF,TGTGCCAGCAGCGAAACTATGAGGATACCTACGGATGAGCAGTTCTTC
-,-,TRBV10-3,TRBJ2-7,CAIRGGLRSDEQYF,TGTGCCATCAGGGGTGGGCTCCGCAGTGACGAGCAGTACTTC
few,-,TRBV7-9,TRBJ1-4,CASTIGEKLFF,TGTGCCAGCACCATAGGGGAAAAACTGTTTTTT
-,-,TRBV4-1,TRBJ1-6,CASSSTGRLPNSPLHF,TGCGCCAGCAGCTCAACCGGGCGACTGCCTAATTCACCCCTCCACTTT
-,TRBD2,TRBV5-6,TRBJ2-1,CASSLWLAGGGGYNEQFF,TGTGCCAGCAGCTTGTGGCTAGCGGGAGGGGGGGGGTACAATGAGCAGTTCTTC
-,-,TRBV14,TRBJ2-2,CASSQGGSWNTGELFF,TGTGCCAGCAGCCAAGGTGGGAGCTGGAACACCGGGGAGCTGTTTTTT
-,-,TRBV9,TRBJ2-7,CASSDSDNEYEQYF,TGTGCCAGCAGCGACTCGGACAATGAATATGAGCAGTACTTC
many,TRBD1,TRBV6-1,TRBJ1-3,CASSYRTGPGNTIYF,TGTGCCAGCAGTTATCGGACAGGGCCTGGAAACACCATATATTTT
many,-,TRBV11-2,TRBJ2-1,CASSSTGSSYNEQFF,TGTGCCAGCAGCTCCACCGGGAGCTCCTACAATGAGCAGTTCTTC
many,TRBD2,TRBV5-1,TRBJ2-7,CASSLSSGSHEQYF,TGCGCCAGCAGCTTGAGTAGCGGGAGCCACGAGCAGTACTTC
many,-,TRBV3-1,TRBJ1-5,CASSLSQQPQHF,TGTGCCAGCAGCCTTAGTCAGCAGCCCCAGCATTTT
-,-,TRBV6-2/TRBV6-3,TRBJ2-7,CASSAFPRALPYF,TGTGCCAGCAGTGCCTTTCCCCGGGCTTTGCCGTACTTC
many,-,TRBV29-1,TRBJ2-7,CSVETDTSSYEQYF,TGCAGCGTTGAAACAGACACCAGCTCCTACGAGCAGTACTTC
many,-,TRBV7-9,TRBJ1-1,CASSLPTGLAEAFF,TGTGCCAGCAGCTTACCTACAGGGTTGGCTGAAGCTTTCTTT
few,-,TRBV7-9,TRBJ1-5,CASGQGNFNQPQHF,TGTGCCAGCGGCCAGGGGAATTTTAATCAGCCCCAGCATTTT
once,-,TRBV30,TRBJ2-7,CAWRVLKVSYEQYF,TGTGCCTGGAGGGTTCTTAAGGTCTCCTACGAGCAGTACTTC
few,TRBD2,TRBV7-9,TRBJ2-1,CASSPDSGRAYNEQFF,TGTGCCAGCAGCCCAGATAGCGGGAGGGCTTACAATGAGCAGTTCTTC
many,TRBD2,TRBV3-1,TRBJ2-1,CASSQDRREGRYNEQFF,TGTGCCAGCAGCCAAGATCGGAGGGAGGGACGGTACAATGAGCAGTTCTTC